Below, 25 T cell receptor beta chains from the same sample are listed, as sequenced in a study of blood T cells in healthy people across ages. Alongside a J-beta primer mix, a sample-barcoded 5' primer served in a second PCR lasting about 7 to 11 cycles. TCRdb redid the calling of the 5' RACE reads with MiXCR, one entry per CDR3 protein. The sample consists of about 1.8 million distinct CDR3 sequences, roughly 49% of them appearing once. Input material: blood. All receptors come from a woman in her thirties or forties in good health.

This clonotype occurred once. This rearrangement joins TRBV5-6 to TRBJ1-2, with TRBD1 matching over 7 bases. Trimming took 3 bases from V and 8 from J; bases not matched to a gene: 10. This CDR3 is 14 amino acids long. CDR1 is SGHDT, CDR2 YYEEEE, per germline. This CDR3 reads CASSYIDRVGGYTF. For the CDR3, the DNA is TGTGCCAGCAGCTATATAGACAGGGTCGGCGGCTACACCTTC.

Here the CDR3 reads CASSLILTEAFF. CDR3 bases: TGTGCCAGCAGCTTAATCCTCACTGAAGCTTTCTTT. V gene TRBV7-2 combines with J gene TRBJ1-1, with D uncertain. The V gene lost 2 bases and the J gene lost 4 bases, with 5 bases spanning the gap. The V gene's germline CDR1 is SGHTA and CDR2 FQGNSA. The CDR3 length is 12 residues.

This sequence joins TRBV6-2 or TRBV6-3 and TRBJ2-7; D call uncertain. The CDR3 contains 14 residues. With 10 bases removed from V and 2 bases from J, the gap between germline ends came to 18 bases. Germline V CDR1 and CDR2: MNHEY, SVGEGT. Written as DNA, the CDR3 is TGTGCCACGAAAGACACACAAGGAACCTACGAGCAGTACTTC. This translates into CATKDTQGTYEQYF.

On this clonotype itself: Because the CDR3's place on the DNA is in doubt, the DNA is left out and the CDR3 is given as listed by TCRdb. This chain uses TRBV6-5 with TRBJ1-2; the table assigns TRBD1, which was not confirmed against the DNA. Germline V gene sequence: CDR1 MNHEY, CDR2 SVGAGI. The CDR3 numbers 15 amino acids, ends counted. The CDR3 here is CASSPQGVGGGSVTF.

This chain connects TRBV7-9 to TRBJ2-5; 8 bases align to TRBD2. CDR3 size: 15 residues. The germline V gene encodes CDR1 SEHNR and CDR2 FQNEAQ (reference sequence). The V segment lost 5 bases and the J segment 11 bases; nucleotides outside the gene matches: 16. The DNA of the CDR3 is TGTGCCAGCAGCCCCGCCGGGGGGGCTTCGAATGAGCAGTACTTC. Protein product: CASSPAGGASNEQYF.

This clonotype was counted only a few times. The chain is built from TRBV6-6 and TRBJ2-5; TRBD2 is a possible D gene (6 bases). The CDR3 consists of 15 residues. Per germline, CDR1 MNHNY and CDR2 SVGAGI (reference sequence). With 6 bases removed from V and 1 base from J, the gap between germline ends came to 15 bases. The DNA of the CDR3 is TGTGCCAGCAGCCCCTCCGTGGAGGGCCAAGAGACCCAGTACTTC. It codes for CASSPSVEGQETQYF.

This clonotype has more than one count but fewer than ten. This chain connects TRBV25-1 to TRBJ1-2; 7 nucleotides match TRBD1. Germline-derived CDR1 and CDR2 are MGHDK and SYGVNS. The CDR3 has 15 residues. V lost 2 bases and J lost 2; bases outside the gene matches: 5. The CDR3 reads CASSEIGTANYGYTF. Written as DNA, the CDR3 is TGTGCCAGCAGTGAAATTGGGACAGCCAACTATGGCTACACCTTC.

A single count supports this clonotype. The CDR3 DNA reads as TGTGCCAGCAGCTTAGTTAGTGGGACAGGGAGGGTGGCGCAGTATTTT. It encodes CASSLVSGTGRVAQYF. V usage is TRBV7-8 and J usage is TRBJ2-3; 9 bases are a match to TRBD1. Germline V gene sequence: CDR1 SGHVS, CDR2 FQNEAQ. V shed 1 base, J shed 10 bases, and the junction held 12 bases outside the gene matches. There are 16 residues in the CDR3. The complete variable domain, with remaining parts taken from reference TRBV7-8 and TRBJ2-3, reads GAGVSQSPRYKVAKRGQDVALRCDPISGHVSLFWYQQALGQGPEFLTYFQNEAQLDKSGLPSDRFFAERPEGSVSTLKIQRTQQEDSAVYLCASSLVSGTGRVAQYFGPGTRLTVL.

This chain uses TRBV4-2 with TRBJ2-7, with 8 bases that match TRBD1. With V trimmed by 2 bases and J by 5 bases, 8 bases remained unmatched. CDR1 and CDR2 (germline): LGHNA, YNFKEQ. There are 15 residues in the CDR3. The CDR3 region has the DNA TGTGCCAGCAGCCAACCCACGACAGGGGTGGACGAGCAGTACTTC. Residues: CASSQPTTGVDEQYF.

This clonotype appeared a few times. The V gene is TRBV9, the J gene TRBJ1-2; D not resolved. The germline gives CDR1 SGDLS, CDR2 YYNGEE. The CDR3 sequence is 14 residues long. V was trimmed by 4 bases and J by 0 bases, leaving 10 bases between them. Here the CDR3 reads CASSPSTTNYGYTF. In nucleotides, the CDR3 is TGTGCCAGCAGCCCTTCGACAACTAACTATGGCTACACCTTC. Combining the CDR3 with reference TRBV9 and TRBJ1-2 gives the whole variable domain DSGVTQTPKHLITATGQRVTLRCSPRSGDLSVYWYQQSLDQGLQFLIQYYNGEERAKGNILERFSAQQFPDLHSELNLSSLELGDSALYFCASSPSTTNYGYTFGSGTRLTVV.

The rearrangement uses TRBV6-5 and TRBJ2-3; 9 bases align to TRBD1. The germline V gene has CDR1 MNHEY and CDR2 SVGAGI. With V trimmed by 6 bases and J by 3 bases, 7 bases remained unmatched. CDR3 length equals 15 residues. CDR3 in DNA: TGTGCCAGCAGGCAGTTCGGGACAGGGACAGATACGCAGTATTTT. Translation: CASRQFGTGTDTQYF.

This clonotype turned up a few times. The V call is TRBV4-3, the J call TRBJ2-7; D may be TRBD1 (8 bases). Germline loops: CDR1 LGHNA, CDR2 YSLEER. This CDR3 is built from 17 residues. Trimming stripped 3 bases from V and 2 bases from J, with 20 bases between. As DNA, the CDR3 is TGCGCCAGCAGCCAGGGGACAGGACTAGACTCCACCTACGAGCAGTACTTC. It is translated as CASSQGTGLDSTYEQYF.

The chain uses TRBV29-1 and TRBJ2-5, with TRBD1 matching over 8 bases. Per germline, CDR1 SQVTM and CDR2 ANQGSEA. The J segment lost 0 bases and the V segment lost 5 bases, leaving 5 bases of the junction unmatched. The CDR3 is 14 residues long. This CDR3 is CSVRRTGYQETQYF. The DNA of the CDR3 is TGCAGCGTTAGAAGGACAGGGTACCAAGAGACCCAGTACTTC.

The rearrangement links TRBV12-3 or TRBV12-4 to TRBJ2-1; D not certain. Trimming took off 6 bases at V and 6 bases at J, with 9 bases between the two ends. The CDR3 spans 12 residues. The DNA of the CDR3 is TGTGCCAGCAGCTCTAATTTCAATGAGCAGTTCTTC. Translating gives CASSSNFNEQFF.

In this sample, this clonotype turned up a few times. The J gene is TRBJ2-3, the V gene TRBV7-9; 7 bases are shared with TRBD1. Germline V gene lookup returns CDR1 SEHNR and CDR2 FQNEAQ (reference sequence). This CDR3 has 15 amino acids. V was pared by 9 bases and J by 2 bases, with 11 bases of the junction left unmatched. CDR3 loop: CASSTRDRDTDTQYF. The CDR3 DNA sequence: TGTGCCAGTAGCACTCGGGACAGAGACACAGATACGCAGTATTTT.

The J gene is TRBJ1-5, the V gene TRBV7-6; the match to TRBD1 covers 10 bases. Looked up from germline, CDR1 is SGHVS and CDR2 is FNYEAQ. V dropped 1 base and J dropped 11; count of bases not matched to a gene: 5. The CDR3 has 14 amino acids. CDR3 bases: TGTGCCAGCAGCTTAGGGGGACAGGGGTCTGCCCAGCATTTT. This translates into CASSLGGQGSAQHF.

CDR3: CASSPRGGGGFSYNEQFF. DNA of the CDR3: TGCGCCAGCAGCCCCAGGGGGGGCGGGGGCTTTTCCTACAATGAGCAGTTCTTC. The rearrangement uses TRBV5-1 and TRBJ2-1; D may match TRBD1 or TRBD2 (7 bases each). There are 18 residues in the CDR3. The V end was cut by 4 bases, the J end by 1 base, with 21 bases between. The germline gives CDR1 SGHRS, CDR2 YFSETQ.

The V and J genes are TRBV12-3 or TRBV12-4 and TRBJ2-1; no definite D call. The CDR3 totals 12 residues. V was trimmed by 3 bases and J by 7 bases, leaving 7 bases between them. The CDR3 nucleotides read TGTGCCAGCAGTTTTGGTACGAATGAGCAGTTCTTC. It yields the protein CASSFGTNEQFF.

This clonotype has a handful of counts. This chain links TRBV14 with TRBJ1-2, with TRBD1 matching 8 bases. CDR1 and CDR2 from the germline V gene are SGHDN and FVKESK. Unmatched junction bases numbered 5, after V lost 1 base and J lost 7 bases. The CDR3 consists of 14 residues. The CDR3 DNA reads as TGTGCCAGCAGCCAAGGACAGGGGATCGGTGGCTACACCTTC. It codes for CASSQGQGIGGYTF.

The CDR3 bases are TGTGCCAGCAGCCCGCTAAGTTGGGCAGGAGAGACCCAGTACTTC. Translated, it gives CASSPLSWAGETQYF. The genes are TRBV27 and TRBJ2-5, with D uncertain. This CDR3 is 15 amino acids long. V was clipped by 6 bases and J by 4 bases, with 18 bases between them. Germline V gives CDR1 MNHEY, CDR2 SMNVEV (reference sequence).

The chain recombines TRBV15 with TRBJ1-1, with no clear D. CDR1 is LNHNV and CDR2 is YYDKDF in the germline V gene (reference sequence). The CDR3 totals 14 residues. The V and J ends lost 5 bases and 1 base respectively, with 11 bases between them. The CDR3: CATSGGRWNTEAFF. The CDR3 bases are TGTGCCACCAGCGGCGGACGCTGGAACACTGAAGCTTTCTTT.

This chain uses TRBV7-2 with TRBJ1-2; TRBD1 matches 7 bases. Germline CDR1 and CDR2: SGHTA and FQGNSA. Trimming removed 9 bases from V and 8 bases from J; junction bases left unmatched: 12. The length of the CDR3 is 13 residues. Written as DNA, the CDR3 is TGTGCCAGTAGTATCGACAGGGCGAGAGGCTACACCTTC. Protein sequence: CASSIDRARGYTF.

This clonotype occurred a few times. The chain joins TRBV6-1 to TRBJ2-7, with D unresolved. The V and J ends lost 4 bases and 3 bases respectively, with 19 bases between them. The CDR3 is made up of 16 amino acids. CDR1 MNHNS and CDR2 SASEGT come from the germline V gene. As DNA, the CDR3 is TGTGCCAGCAGTGGAGCAAACTCCCTCGCCCGCTACGAGCAGTACTTC. Translated, it gives CASSGANSLARYEQYF.

The chain is built from TRBV20-1 and TRBJ2-4, with 7 bases matching TRBD1. Gene TRBJ2-7 matches the end of the DNA better, so the J call may be wrong. Germline CDR1 DFQATT, CDR2 SNEGSKA (reference sequence). The CDR3 covers 14 residues. CDR3 residues: CSARRPGQSYEQYF. Here the CDR3 DNA reads TGCAGTGCTAGGAGACCGGGACAGTCCTACGAGCAGTACTTC.

The chain couples TRBV2 to TRBJ2-7, with TRBD2 identical over 8 bases. From germline, CDR1 is SNHLY and CDR2 FYNNEI. The ends lost 7 bases at V and 2 bases at J; junction bases unmatched: 4. The CDR3 is 13 residues long. CDR3 nucleotides: TGTGCCAGCACGGGGGGGGTACCCTACGAGCAGTACTTC. Protein: CASTGGVPYEQYF.